Below are 20 T cell receptor beta chains sequenced from a single sample in a study of T cells in localized non-small cell lung cancer. Clones were read by immunoSEQ multiplex PCR, and TCRdb kept only the in-frame ones, dropping some. Of about 35,000 clones listed, around 93% are singletons. The source material was peripheral blood mononuclear cells, sampled before any cancer treatment. Source of these receptors: an older female donor with stage II lung adenocarcinoma.

The rearrangement uses TRBV5-4 and TRBJ2-3; weak D call: TRBD1 (6 bases). Trimming took off 3 bases at V and 3 bases at J, with 8 bases between the two ends. The CDR3 has 13 amino acids. CDR1 and CDR2 from the germline V gene are SGHNT and YYREEE (reference sequence). DNA for the CDR3: TGTGCCAGCAGCTCCGGACAGACAGATACGCAGTATTTT. Protein sequence: CASSSGQTDTQYF.

This clone was picked up one time. This chain connects TRBV4-3 to TRBJ1-4, with D unresolved. V was pared by 6 bases and J by 3 bases, with 8 bases between. The CDR3 has 13 amino acids. CDR1 and CDR2 (germline): LGHNA, YSLEER. The CDR3 spells CASSPSSNEKLFF. CDR3 nucleotides: TGCGCCAGCAGTCCGAGTTCTAATGAAAAACTGTTTTTT.

Comments on this clone: The junction does not match germline at one end; this may be a read error. The V call is TRBV4-3, the J call TRBJ2-2; D is uncertain. The CDR3 consists of 16 residues. CDR1 is LGHNA, CDR2 YSLEER, per germline. The CDR3 region is CASSPGSRANPGELFF. The CDR3, as DNA: TGCGCCAGCAGCCCGGGCTCTAGGGCGAACCCCGGGGAGCTGTTTTTT.

This chain uses TRBV9 with TRBJ2-2; 13 bases map to TRBD2. CDR1 is SGDLS and CDR2 is YYNGEE in the germline V gene. CDR3 size: 16 residues. Trimming removed 2 bases from V and 7 bases from J; junction bases left unmatched: 5. This CDR3 reads CASSVALAGGDGELFF. CDR3 coding DNA: TGTGCCAGCAGCGTGGCACTAGCGGGAGGGGACGGGGAGCTGTTTTTT.

This chain connects TRBV6-1 to TRBJ1-1, with a tentative D call TRBD1 (6 bases). CDR1 and CDR2 (germline): MNHNS, SASEGT. Trimming took 7 bases from V and 5 from J, leaving 14 bases between them. The CDR3 is 13 amino acids. This chain's CDR3 is CASTQTRGTEAFF. CDR3 DNA sequence: TGTGCCAGCACCCAAACGAGGGGGACTGAAGCTTTCTTT.

This clone was seen a single time. This chain connects TRBV5-1 to TRBJ1-1, with 7 positions matching TRBD1. The V gene end was trimmed by 4 bases and the J gene end by 4 bases; junction bases not matched to a gene: 7. This CDR3 comprises 14 residues. Germline CDR1 reads SGHRS; CDR2 reads YFSETQ. Here the CDR3 reads CASSKQGSGTEAFF. For the CDR3, the DNA is TGCGCCAGCAGCAAACAGGGGTCGGGCACTGAAGCTTTCTTT.

The chain links TRBV6-1 to TRBJ2-5; possibly TRBD1 for D (6 bases). Germline V gives CDR1 MNHNS, CDR2 SASEGT. Trimming removed 8 bases from V and 6 bases from J, with 19 bases in between. This CDR3 comprises 14 residues. CDR3 DNA sequence: TGTGCCAGCGGGGAGCAGGGGTCCCCGAAGACCCAGTACTTC. The encoded protein is CASGEQGSPKTQYF.

V is TRBV2 and J is TRBJ1-2; D is undetermined. The CDR3 runs 13 residues. Trimming stripped 4 bases from V and 0 bases from J, with 6 bases between. CDR1 SNHLY and CDR2 FYNNEI come from the germline V gene. CDR3 bases: TGTGCCAGCAGTGGAGAGACTAACTATGGCTACACCTTC. This translates into CASSGETNYGYTF.

The chain has TRBV29-1 and TRBJ1-1; D uncertain. CDR3 length equals 13 residues. V was trimmed by 4 bases and J by 0 bases, leaving 9 bases between them. From germline, CDR1 is SQVTM and CDR2 ANQGSEA. CDR3 sequence (DNA): TGCAGCGTTGTGAAGGATATGAACACTGAAGCTTTCTTT. Translated, it gives CSVVKDMNTEAFF. The entire variable domain, with the rest obtained from reference TRBV29-1 and TRBJ1-1, is as follows: SAVISQKPSRDICQRGTSLTIQCQVDSQVTMMFWYRQQPGQSLTLIATANQGSEATYESGFVIDKFPISRPNLTFSTLTVSNMSPEDSSIYLCSVVKDMNTEAFFGQGTRLTVV.

The V call is TRBV5-4, the J call TRBJ2-7; 8 positions match TRBD1. CDR1 and CDR2 from the germline V gene are SGHNT and YYREEE (reference sequence). Trimming at V came to 4 bases and at J to 2 bases, leaving 8 bases not matched to a gene. The CDR3 is 15 amino acids. The CDR3 nucleotides are TGTGCCAGCAGCAAAGCGACAGGGGCGGCCTACGAGCAGTACTTC. Protein: CASSKATGAAYEQYF. Combining the CDR3 with reference TRBV5-4 and TRBJ2-7 gives the whole variable domain ETGVTQSPTHLIKTRGQQVTLRCSSQSGHNTVSWYQQALGQGPQFIFQYYREEENGRGNFPPRFSGLQFPNYSSELNVNALELDDSALYLCASSKATGAAYEQYFGPGTRLTVT.

A few counts support this clone. The V and J genes are TRBV19 and TRBJ2-1, with D possibly being TRBD2 (6 bases). The V gene lost 0 bases and the J gene lost 4 bases, with 10 bases spanning the gap. The CDR3 length is 15 residues. Per the germline V gene, CDR1 is LNHDA and CDR2 is SQIVND (reference sequence). CDR3 DNA: TGTGCCAGTAGTATAGACGGGGGAAATTACAATGAGCAGTTCTTC. Its translation is CASSIDGGNYNEQFF. Complete variable domain (other parts from reference TRBV19 and TRBJ2-1): DGGITQSPKYLFRKEGQNVTLSCEQNLNHDAMYWYRQDPGQGLRLIYYSQIVNDFQKGDIAEGYSVSREKKESFPLTVTSAQKNPTAFYLCASSIDGGNYNEQFFGPGTRLTVL.

The CDR3 region is CASSLNEQFF. CDR3 in DNA: TGCGCCAGCAGCTTAAATGAGCAGTTCTTC. The chain is built from TRBV5-1 and TRBJ2-1; D is undetermined. The CDR3 covers 10 residues. The V end was cut by 2 bases, the J end by 7 bases, with 1 base between. Per germline, CDR1 SGHRS and CDR2 YFSETQ. The full variable domain, rest sourced from reference TRBV5-1 and TRBJ2-1, is KAGVTQTPRYLIKTRGQQVTLSCSPISGHRSVSWYQQTPGQGLQFLFEYFSETQRNKGNFPGRFSGRQFSNSRSEMNVSTLELGDSALYLCASSLNEQFFGPGTRLTVL.

This sequence joins TRBV9 and TRBJ1-3; TRBD1 might be the D (6 bases). V lost 2 bases and J 2 bases, leaving 14 bases between the germline ends. The CDR3 contains 16 residues. CDR1 and CDR2 from the germline V gene are SGDLS and YYNGEE. The CDR3 here is CASSVSDSKAGNTIYF. CDR3 DNA: TGTGCCAGCAGCGTGTCGGACAGCAAGGCTGGAAACACCATATATTTT.

This clone was detected only a few times. CDR3 DNA sequence: TGTGCCAGCAGCTCCGGGACAGGGAGGTCGACCATATATTTT. Amino acids: CASSSGTGRSTIYF. The chain combines TRBV28 with TRBJ1-3; 9 bases line up with TRBD1. Germline V gives CDR1 MDHEN, CDR2 SYDVKM. After removal of 6 bases from V and 10 bases from J, the junction contained 10 bases not matched to a gene. This CDR3 is built from 14 residues.

This rearrangement joins TRBV5-5 to TRBJ1-1; weak D call: TRBD1 (6 bases). The V gene lost 0 bases and the J gene lost 1 base, with 7 bases spanning the gap. Germline CDR1 is SGHKS and CDR2 is YYEKEE (reference sequence). The length of the CDR3 is 14 residues. The CDR3 reads CASSLEGGNTEAFF. DNA for the CDR3: TGTGCCAGCAGCTTGGAAGGGGGGAACACTGAAGCTTTCTTT. Drawing the rest from reference TRBV5-5 and TRBJ1-1, the complete variable domain is DAGVTQSPTHLIKTRGQQVTLRCSPISGHKSVSWYQQVLGQGPQFIFQYYEKEERGRGNFPDRFSARQFPNYSSELNVNALLLGDSALYLCASSLEGGNTEAFFGQGTRLTVV.

This clone has only one observation. The V gene is TRBV9, the J gene TRBJ2-1; 13 nucleotides align to TRBD2. In germline, CDR1 is SGDLS, CDR2 YYNGEE. The CDR3 sequence is 19 residues long. V dropped 0 bases and J dropped 5; count of bases not matched to a gene: 11. CDR3: CASSVVGQGLAGYNNEQFF. CDR3 DNA: TGTGCCAGCAGCGTAGTTGGGCAGGGACTAGCGGGGTATAACAATGAGCAGTTCTTC. The variable domain in full, with the rest retrieved from reference TRBV9 and TRBJ2-1, is DSGVTQTPKHLITATGQRVTLRCSPRSGDLSVYWYQQSLDQGLQFLIQYYNGEERAKGNILERFSAQQFPDLHSELNLSSLELGDSALYFCASSVVGQGLAGYNNEQFFGPGTRLTVL.

The chain employs TRBV19 and TRBJ2-3; 12 nucleotides agree with TRBD2. After removal of 3 bases from V and 4 bases from J, the junction contained 11 bases not matched to a gene. The CDR3 covers 18 residues. Germline CDR1 reads LNHDA; CDR2 reads SQIVND (reference sequence). The CDR3 spells CASSIPFAGTSGSDTQYF. The CDR3 nucleotides read TGTGCCAGTAGTATCCCTTTTGCGGGGACTAGCGGGTCAGATACGCAGTATTTT.

The chain's CDR3 is CASRSLGTGITEAFF. Here the CDR3 DNA reads TGTGCCAGCAGGAGCCTGGGTACAGGTATCACTGAAGCTTTCTTT. The V and J genes are TRBV27 and TRBJ1-1, with D tentatively TRBD1 (5 bases). CDR1 and CDR2 from the germline V gene are MNHEY and SMNVEV (reference sequence). V was trimmed by 6 bases and J by 4 bases, leaving 18 bases between them. The CDR3 is made up of 15 amino acids.

This clone occurred once. V gene TRBV29-1 combines with J gene TRBJ2-7; either TRBD1 or TRBD2 may supply D (6 bases each). The CDR3 runs 13 residues. The germline gives CDR1 SQVTM, CDR2 ANQGSEA. Trimming took 2 bases from V and 6 from J, leaving 14 bases between them. CDR3 DNA sequence: TGCAGCGTTGAATTAGCAGGGGAGGCCGAGCAGTACTTC. Encoded protein: CSVELAGEAEQYF.

The chain is built from TRBV6-6 and TRBJ1-6; D is perhaps TRBD1 (6 bases). V was trimmed by 5 bases and J by 9 bases, leaving 11 bases between them. Germline CDR1 MNHNY, CDR2 SVGAGI (reference sequence). The CDR3 is 13 residues long. The CDR3 sequence: CASSPTGISPLHF. The CDR3 region has the DNA TGTGCCAGCAGTCCTACAGGGATTTCACCCCTCCACTTT.